This TCR beta chain was profiled in a study of beta chain features in type 1 diabetes. Study-level findings and limits: Significant though moderate, a shortening of TCRB CDR3s appeared in all four CD4+ subsets of Type 1 diabetes patients. PCR might pick shorter templates more often, in the same way for patients and controls.

Donors contributed one heparinised blood draw apiece, averaging approximately 0.12 L. Sequenced material consisted of expressed TCRB transcripts (all of the isolated RNA was reverse transcribed). TCRdb's table, derived via immunoSEQ multiplex PCR, lists solely in-frame clones and lacks some. The table has around 710,000 clones, 9.5% to 15% seen once. The V and J ends lost 4 bases and 4 bases respectively, with 11 bases between them. This CDR3 contains 14 residues. The germline CDR1 and CDR2 sequences are MNHEY and SVGAGI. This clone has just a few counts. The antigen remains undetermined. This chain joins TRBV6-5 and TRBJ2-1; unclear D gene. The clonotype comes from a man aged 30 to 45 with type 1 diabetes. The sequenced sample was naive CD4+ T cells from blood. The CDR3 region has the DNA TGTGCCAGCAGTTCAGGTCTGAGGTACAATGAGCAGTTCTTC. It yields the protein CASSSGLRYNEQFF.